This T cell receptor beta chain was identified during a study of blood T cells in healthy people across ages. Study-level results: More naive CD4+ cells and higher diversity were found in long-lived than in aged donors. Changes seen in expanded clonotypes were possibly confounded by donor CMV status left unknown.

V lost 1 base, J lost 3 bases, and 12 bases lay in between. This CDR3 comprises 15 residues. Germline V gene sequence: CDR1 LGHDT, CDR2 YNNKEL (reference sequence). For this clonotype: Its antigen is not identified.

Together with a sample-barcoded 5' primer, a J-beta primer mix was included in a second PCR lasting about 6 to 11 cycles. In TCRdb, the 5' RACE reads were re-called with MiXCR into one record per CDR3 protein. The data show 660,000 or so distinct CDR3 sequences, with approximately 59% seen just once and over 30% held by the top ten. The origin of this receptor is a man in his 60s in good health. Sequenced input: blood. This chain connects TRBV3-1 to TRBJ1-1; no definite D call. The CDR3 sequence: CASSQGAWGDTEAFF. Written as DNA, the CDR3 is TGTGCCAGCAGCCAAGGCGCGTGGGGTGACACTGAAGCTTTCTTT.